The clone carrying this T cell receptor (beta chain) was seen once. Its antigen is undetermined. At the DNA level, this CDR3 is encoded by other sequences in the same sample as well. The protocol was immunoSEQ multiplex PCR, while the TCRdb copy is restricted to in-frame clones and leaves out a portion. This sample has about 680,000 clones, with 73% found just once. The sample belongs to a study of shared clonotypes between healthy human individuals. Broader study findings: Among non-shared clonotypes, generation probabilities were lower than among those shared by all four donors.

Trimming stripped 1 base from V and 0 bases from J, with 4 bases between. This CDR3 comprises 13 residues. Per germline, CDR1 SGHDT and CDR2 YYEEEE. The source is a woman under 40 in good health. Sequences were obtained from memory CD4+ T cells sorted from blood. The subset here: CD45RA-negative fraction. The chain has TRBV5-6 and TRBJ2-5; D gene unclear. DNA for the CDR3: TGTGCCAGCAGCTTGCTAGACCAAGAGACCCAGTACTTC. Its translation: CASSLLDQETQYF. The whole variable domain, remainder taken from reference TRBV5-6 and TRBJ2-5, is DAGVTQSPTHLIKTRGQQVTLRCSPKSGHDTVSWYQQALGQGPQFIFQYYEEEERQRGNFPDRFSGHQFPNYSSELNVNALLLGDSALYLCASSLLDQETQYFGPGTRLLVL.